The 30 T cell receptor beta chains listed next were all sequenced from one sample in a study of shared clonotypes between healthy human individuals. TCRdb keeps only in-frame clones here, not all; method: immunoSEQ multiplex PCR. Among about 2.4 million clones listed, around nine tenths were seen once. Sequenced sample: naive CD4+ T cells sorted from blood. Noted subset: CD45RA+ positively selected. Receptors originate from a man aged 18 to 30 in good health.

The gene calls are TRBV11-3 and TRBJ1-5; D is uncertain. In germline, CDR1 is SGHNT, CDR2 YENEEA. The CDR3 loop spans 12 amino acids. Trimming took 8 bases from V and 0 from J, leaving 5 bases between them. CDR3 residues: CASLHSNQPQHF. The CDR3 DNA reads as TGTGCCAGCCTCCATAGCAATCAGCCCCAGCATTTT.

The gene calls are TRBV4-1 and TRBJ1-4; the D gene is possibly TRBD1 (6 bases). This CDR3 is built from 16 residues. V shed 3 bases and J shed 7 bases, with 18 bases lying between them. The germline CDR1 and CDR2 sequences are MGHRA and YSYEKL. The DNA of the CDR3 is TGCGCCAGCAGCCAGAGAGGGGGGACGGAAGCTGAAAAACTGTTTTTT. Translation: CASSQRGGTEAEKLFF.

With regard to this clone: Other DNA sequences in the same sample also yield this CDR3. The chain has TRBV27 and TRBJ2-7, with 8 positions matching TRBD1. Germline lookup yields CDR1 MNHEY and CDR2 SMNVEV (reference sequence). J lost 0 bases, V lost 6 bases, and 4 bases had no gene match. The CDR3 consists of 14 residues. CDR3 DNA sequence: TGTGCCAGCAGCCGACAGGGGATCTCCTACGAGCAGTACTTC. This gives the protein CASSRQGISYEQYF.

CDR3 in amino acids: CASSSTTGNYEQYF. As DNA, the CDR3 is TGTGCCAGCTCATCCACGACAGGGAACTACGAGCAGTACTTC. The chain carries TRBV18 and TRBJ2-7; 7 nucleotides match TRBD1. Trimming at V came to 5 bases and at J to 3 bases, leaving 7 bases not matched to a gene. The CDR3 covers 14 residues. Germline lookup yields CDR1 KGHSH and CDR2 LQKENI.

V gene TRBV19 combines with J gene TRBJ1-5; D gene unclear. V was pared by 0 bases and J by 0 bases, with 12 bases between. Germline V gene lookup returns CDR1 LNHDA and CDR2 SQIVND (reference sequence). The CDR3 sequence is 17 residues long. The CDR3 DNA sequence: TGTGCCAGTAGTATAGATCTCGGCGCATATAGCAATCAGCCCCAGCATTTT. Protein: CASSIDLGAYSNQPQHF.

V and J are TRBV6-4 and TRBJ2-3; TRBD2 aligns across 8 bases. This CDR3 has 16 residues. The J segment lost 4 bases and the V segment lost 5 bases, leaving 11 bases of the junction unmatched. From germline, CDR1 is MRHNA and CDR2 SNTAGT. The CDR3 spells CASSYLPAGEADTQYF. The CDR3 nucleotides read TGTGCCAGCAGTTACCTCCCAGCGGGAGAGGCAGATACGCAGTATTTT.

J is TRBJ2-1 and V is TRBV7-9, with D perhaps matching TRBD1 (6 bases). V lost 5 bases, J lost 7 bases, and 12 bases lay in between. Germline assignment: CDR1 SEHNR and CDR2 FQNEAQ (reference sequence). CDR3 length: 13 amino acids. CDR3: CASSLGTPNEQFF. As DNA, the CDR3 is TGTGCCAGCAGCCTAGGGACACCTAATGAGCAGTTCTTC.

The CDR3 protein is CASSQIRTGGNYEQYF. CDR3 DNA: TGTGCCAGCAGCCAAATAAGGACAGGGGGAAACTACGAGCAGTACTTC. The genes are TRBV21-1 and TRBJ2-7; the table's D call of TRBD1 was not tested on the DNA. TRBV21-1 is marked as a pseudogene. The CDR3 covers 16 residues.

This chain connects TRBV9 to TRBJ1-1, with 10 bases that match TRBD1. J lost 6 bases, V lost 4 bases, and 9 bases had no gene match. The germline CDR1 and CDR2 sequences are SGDLS and YYNGEE. The CDR3 is 15 amino acids. The CDR3 DNA reads TGTGCCAGCAGCCCGCAGACAGGGGGCATCGCTGAAGCTTTCTTT. The encoded protein is CASSPQTGGIAEAFF. Variable domain in full (rest from reference TRBV9 and TRBJ1-1): DSGVTQTPKHLITATGQRVTLRCSPRSGDLSVYWYQQSLDQGLQFLIQYYNGEERAKGNILERFSAQQFPDLHSELNLSSLELGDSALYFCASSPQTGGIAEAFFGQGTRLTVV.

CDR3: CAWTRDSNYGYTF. The CDR3 DNA sequence: TGTGCCTGGACTAGGGACAGTAACTATGGCTACACCTTC. V is TRBV30 and J is TRBJ1-2, with 7 positions matching TRBD1. The germline CDR1 and CDR2 sequences are GTSNPN and SVGIG (reference sequence). Germline trimming cut 4 bases from V and 1 base from J; bases unmatched to any gene: 3. The CDR3 has 13 amino acids. Using reference TRBV30 and TRBJ1-2 for the parts outside the CDR3, the full variable domain is SQTIHQWPATLVQPVGSPLSLECTVEGTSNPNLYWYRQAAGRGLQLLFYSVGIGQISSEVPQNLSASRPQDRQFILSSKKLLLSDSGFYLCAWTRDSNYGYTFGSGTRLTVV.

The genes are TRBV2 and TRBJ1-2; D possibly corresponds to TRBD1 (5 bases). The CDR3 contains 13 residues. Germline loops: CDR1 SNHLY, CDR2 FYNNEI. With 2 bases removed from V and 6 bases from J, the gap between germline ends came to 10 bases. The CDR3 here is CASSESRDHGYTF. The CDR3 coding sequence is TGTGCCAGCAGTGAATCCAGGGACCATGGCTACACCTTC.

The chain uses TRBV6-5 and TRBJ2-7, with D possibly being TRBD1 or TRBD2 (5 bases each). There are 13 residues in the CDR3. V lost 6 bases and J 3 bases, leaving 12 bases between the germline ends. CDR1 MNHEY and CDR2 SVGAGI come from the germline V gene. CDR3 amino acids: CASRGDGGYEQYF. The CDR3 DNA sequence: TGTGCCAGCAGGGGGGACGGAGGCTACGAGCAGTACTTC.

The chain has TRBV15 and TRBJ1-3, with TRBD1 matching over 10 bases. Trimming removed 2 bases from V and 4 bases from J; junction bases left unmatched: 5. Germline V gene data show CDR1 as LNHNV and CDR2 as YYDKDF (reference sequence). CDR3 size: 16 residues. The CDR3 loop is CATSRYDRGQGNTIYF. The DNA of the CDR3 is TGTGCCACCAGCAGATATGACAGGGGGCAGGGAAACACCATATATTTT.

The V and J genes are TRBV19 and TRBJ2-3; D not certain. Germline CDR1 and CDR2: LNHDA and SQIVND (reference sequence). The CDR3 totals 14 residues. The germline V and J ends were trimmed by 0 bases and 6 bases, with 10 bases remaining between them. CDR3 sequence reads: CASSIDSLVDTQYF. The CDR3, as DNA: TGTGCCAGTAGTATAGATTCCTTGGTGGATACGCAGTATTTT.

This chain links TRBV7-8 with TRBJ1-5; the match to TRBD1 covers 7 bases. The J segment lost 3 bases and the V segment lost 1 base, leaving 9 bases of the junction unmatched. This CDR3 region has 17 residues. Germline V lookup: CDR1 SGHVS, CDR2 FQNEAQ. The CDR3, as DNA: TGTGCCAGCAGCTTAGGAGGGGGACAGAACTTCAATCAGCCCCAGCATTTT. Its protein is CASSLGGGQNFNQPQHF.

This chain uses TRBV28 with TRBJ1-2; tentatively, D is TRBD1 (6 bases). Germline lookup yields CDR1 MDHEN and CDR2 SYDVKM. Trimming removed 3 bases at V and 5 bases at J, with 13 bases between. This CDR3 is 14 amino acids long. The CDR3 region is CASSLGRGMYGYTF. The CDR3 bases are TGTGCCAGCAGTTTGGGCAGGGGAATGTATGGCTACACCTTC.

This clone has only one observation. The chain carries TRBV5-1 and TRBJ2-5; D may be TRBD1 (7 bases). Per germline, CDR1 SGHRS and CDR2 YFSETQ. CDR3 length: 16 residues. The germline V and J ends were trimmed by 2 bases and 0 bases, with 14 bases remaining between them. Here the CDR3 DNA reads TGCGCCAGCAGCTTACAGGGGACTCCCTACCAAGAGACCCAGTACTTC. Protein: CASSLQGTPYQETQYF.

This chain links TRBV7-2 with TRBJ1-2, with 8 bases matching TRBD1. The V gene end was trimmed by 5 bases and the J gene end by 4 bases; junction bases not matched to a gene: 12. The germline V gene has CDR1 SGHTA and CDR2 FQGNSA. The CDR3 consists of 16 residues. The CDR3 nucleotides read TGTGCCAGCAGCCTAGTAGGACAGGGCGCGATCTATGGCTACACCTTC. Its translation: CASSLVGQGAIYGYTF.

The chain couples TRBV5-1 to TRBJ2-7; no reliable D call. This CDR3 spans 14 amino acids. Germline assignment: CDR1 SGHRS and CDR2 YFSETQ. Trimming shortened V by 0 bases and J by 2 bases, and 9 bases separated the two germline ends. The DNA of the CDR3 is TGCGCCAGCAGCTTGGATGGGCAGCCCTACGAGCAGTACTTC. This encodes CASSLDGQPYEQYF. Based on the CDR3 plus reference TRBV5-1 and TRBJ2-7, the full variable domain is KAGVTQTPRYLIKTRGQQVTLSCSPISGHRSVSWYQQTPGQGLQFLFEYFSETQRNKGNFPGRFSGRQFSNSRSEMNVSTLELGDSALYLCASSLDGQPYEQYFGPGTRLTVT.

The chain uses TRBV6-4 and TRBJ2-3, with TRBD1 matching over 7 bases. This CDR3 is 15 amino acids long. Germline V gene data show CDR1 as MRHNA and CDR2 as SNTAGT. J was trimmed by 0 bases and V by 6 bases; bases with no gene match: 6. The CDR3 DNA follows: TGTGCCAGCAGAAATACAGGGGCTAGCACAGATACGCAGTATTTT. Protein sequence: CASRNTGASTDTQYF.

The chain employs TRBV28 and TRBJ1-5; the match to TRBD1 covers 12 bases. The germline CDR1 and CDR2 sequences are MDHEN and SYDVKM. Trimming took 1 base from V and 2 from J; bases not matched to a gene: 6. This CDR3 has 18 residues. The CDR3 reads CASSLSGTGGWGNQPQHF. The DNA for the CDR3 is TGTGCCAGCAGTTTATCCGGGACAGGGGGCTGGGGCAATCAGCCCCAGCATTTT. Together with reference TRBV28 and TRBJ1-5, the CDR3 gives the full variable domain: DVKVTQSSRYLVKRTGEKVFLECVQDMDHENMFWYRQDPGLGLRLIYFSYDVKMKEKGDIPEGYSVSREKKERFSLILESASTNQTSMYLCASSLSGTGGWGNQPQHFGDGTRLSIL.

This clone was seen once. Other DNA sequences from this sample encode an identical CDR3 as well. The gene calls are TRBV14 and TRBJ2-5; D not resolved. The CDR3 loop spans 12 amino acids. Deletions cut 3 bases from V and 5 bases from J, with 7 bases between. Germline loops: CDR1 SGHDN, CDR2 FVKESK. CDR3 sequence (DNA): TGTGCCAGCAGCCAGGTCCGGGAGACCCAGTACTTC. It codes for CASSQVRETQYF.

The chain joins TRBV10-1 to TRBJ2-1; perhaps TRBD2 as D (5 bases). The germline V gene encodes CDR1 WNHNN and CDR2 SYGVQD (reference sequence). The CDR3 is 11 residues long. V lost 4 bases and J 7 bases, leaving 5 bases between the germline ends. DNA for the CDR3: TGCGCCAGCAGTGGGAGGAATGAGCAGTTCTTC. It yields the protein CASSGRNEQFF.

The chain recombines TRBV27 with TRBJ2-7; no firm D call. This CDR3 spans 13 amino acids. Trimming took off 8 bases at V and 5 bases at J, with 16 bases between the two ends. The germline V gene encodes CDR1 MNHEY and CDR2 SMNVEV (reference sequence). The CDR3 DNA reads TGTGCCAGCTCCACGACCGAAATCCACGAGCAGTACTTC. It is translated as CASSTTEIHEQYF.

This chain links TRBV5-4 with TRBJ1-4, with D hard to call. The CDR3 consists of 14 residues. Germline V lookup: CDR1 SGHNT, CDR2 YYREEE (reference sequence). V shed 0 bases and J shed 8 bases, with 11 bases lying between them. The CDR3 DNA reads TGTGCCAGCAGCTTGGGAGGACGAGAAGAAAAACTGTTTTTT. It specifies CASSLGGREEKLFF.

The rearrangement links TRBV5-6 to TRBJ1-2; the D is unclear. Germline V gene lookup returns CDR1 SGHDT and CDR2 YYEEEE. There are 13 residues in the CDR3. Trimming took off 4 bases at V and 7 bases at J, with 14 bases between the two ends. The CDR3 loop reads CASSGRLVSGYTF. The CDR3 DNA sequence: TGTGCCAGCAGCGGGAGGTTGGTCTCTGGCTACACCTTC.

CDR3 nucleotide sequence: TGTGCCAGCAGCTCAGCCGGGACGCAGACCCAGTACTTC. It translates to CASSSAGTQTQYF. This chain links TRBV5-4 with TRBJ2-5, with D perhaps given as TRBD1 or TRBD2 (5 bases each). The ends were cut back, 3 bases at V and 6 bases at J, with 12 bases in the middle. Germline V gene sequence: CDR1 SGHNT, CDR2 YYREEE (reference sequence). This CDR3 has 13 residues. Full variable domain (missing parts from reference TRBV5-4 and TRBJ2-5): ETGVTQSPTHLIKTRGQQVTLRCSSQSGHNTVSWYQQALGQGPQFIFQYYREEENGRGNFPPRFSGLQFPNYSSELNVNALELDDSALYLCASSSAGTQTQYFGPGTRLLVL.

DNA for the CDR3: TGCGCCAGCAGCCCGAGCGGGGGGGTGACCCAGTACTTC. This gives the protein CASSPSGGVTQYF. The rearrangement joins TRBV10-2 to TRBJ2-5; TRBD2 agrees at 10 bases. Trimming removed 6 bases from V and 7 bases from J; junction bases left unmatched: 5. CDR3 length: 13 amino acids. Germline CDR1 WSHSY, CDR2 SAAADI.

The chain combines TRBV28 with TRBJ1-5; D remains ambiguous. Trimming stripped 3 bases from V and 2 bases from J, with 17 bases between. Germline CDR1 and CDR2: MDHEN and SYDVKM. This CDR3 has 17 residues. The CDR3 nucleotides are TGTGCCAGCAGTTTTTCTCGCGCTAATAAGGGCAATCAGCCCCAGCATTTT. Residues: CASSFSRANKGNQPQHF.

The chain couples TRBV28 to TRBJ2-7; 7 bases map to TRBD1. The CDR3 is 14 amino acids. CDR1 is MDHEN, CDR2 SYDVKM, per germline. V lost 8 bases and J lost 2; bases outside the gene matches: 9. The CDR3 DNA follows: TGTGCCAGCGGCCTCGGGACAGTCCCCTACGAGCAGTACTTC. Protein sequence: CASGLGTVPYEQYF.